This T cell receptor beta chain was sequenced for a study of shared clonotypes between healthy human individuals. The repertoire was sequenced with immunoSEQ multiplex PCR; TCRdb's copy has only in-frame clones and lacks some. The table shows some 1,100,000 clones, with around 78% occurring only once. Note on this clone: Its antigen remains unidentified.

Study-level results: Non-shared clonotypes showed lower generation probabilities than clonotypes common to all four donors.

The CDR3 consists of 14 residues. CDR1 is SGHAT and CDR2 is FQNNGV in the germline V gene. The V gene lost 3 bases and the J gene lost 6 bases, with 12 bases spanning the gap. Sequenced material: memory CD4+ T cells from PBMCs. Subset described: CD45RA-negative fraction. The receptor was isolated from a man in his late teens or twenties in good health. Some clones in this sample may be carry-over from other donors' samples. V and J are TRBV11-2 and TRBJ1-5, with a possible D match to TRBD1 (5 bases). CDR3 nucleotide sequence: TGTGCCAGCAGCTTCGGTAACCAGGGTCAGCCCCAGCATTTT. Amino acids: CASSFGNQGQPQHF.